This TCR beta chain was retrieved from a study of blood T cell repertoires in COVID-19 (dated by TCRdb to the early 2020s). Study-level background: Samples covering the acute and convalescent phases of COVID-19 were provided by collaborators in the United States, Italy and Spain. The material from the prospective study consisted of cDNA or gDNA derived from T cells, B-cell-depleted T cells, or PBMCs. Deeply sampled blood TCRbeta repertoires from subjects exposed to, actively infected with, or recovered from COVID-19 were included in the dataset. The repertoires were released in a freely available public database intended as a resource for research on the immune response to SARS-CoV-2. The samples were drawn from the first 160 participants of the ongoing ImmuneRACE study and from 950 to 1,500 subjects provided by 6 global collaborators. The sample metadata nearly always contained a de-identified subject ID, COVID-19 status, age in years and sex. HLA class I and class II types, where available, came from metadata supplied by the sample provider rather than from assay-based typing. Broad study findings and their caveats: Clinical and demographic metadata were provided uncurated, with the amount varying by source and participant.

In Seattle, one collaborating source enrolled patients while the infection was active and tracked those patients longitudinally over the course of disease. Whole blood was collected in K2EDTA tubes by collaborating institutions according to the institutions' own protocols. For TCRbeta analysis, collaborators shipped samples in one of three forms: frozen whole blood, isolated PBMCs, or DNA extracted from either of those sample types. TCRbeta CDR3 regions were amplified from genomic DNA by means of the immunoSEQ Assay, a bias-controlled multiplex PCR. Under the source paper's analysis protocol: The number of nucleated cells in each sample was estimated from the amplification of reference gene primers within the assay. Sequence reads were collapsed and filtered to measure the absolute abundance of every unique TCRbeta CDR3 rearrangement. For each sample, productive Simpson clonality was calculated by taking the square root of Simpson's diversity index across productive rearrangements. The table was pulled from immuneACCESS by TCRdb, which kept in-frame rearrangements only. Such tables lose some clones; where checked, under half of the loss comes from unresolved V genes, and the rest has no known cause. V and J calls plus clone size are reproduced from that table; the DNA served to infer D and trimming. This sample holds about 73,000 clones; over 60% were observed only once. Together, the top ten hold under 3% of the sample.

Note on this clone: Its antigen remains unidentified. No much larger clone exists at a distance of one base, and base qualities are not known.

The source of this sequence is a man aged 65 to 79 with COVID-19, enrolled during active disease. The specimen was peripheral blood.

This receptor has the CDR3 CASSSITGQGRIRIYEQYF. Here is the DNA: TGTGCCAGCAGTTCTATAACCGGACAGGGGAGGATCCGCATCTACGAGCAGTACTTC. The chain links TRBV28 with TRBJ2-7; 9 nucleotides in the junction match TRBD1. The CDR3 starts with the cysteine, ends with the phenylalanine, and has 19 residues. Just the 57-base CDR3 DNA is kept, in frame starting at base 1. Looking up the germline V gene yields CDR1 MDHEN and CDR2 SYDVKM. After removal of 4 bases from V and 3 bases from J, the junction retains 19 bases not matched to a gene.